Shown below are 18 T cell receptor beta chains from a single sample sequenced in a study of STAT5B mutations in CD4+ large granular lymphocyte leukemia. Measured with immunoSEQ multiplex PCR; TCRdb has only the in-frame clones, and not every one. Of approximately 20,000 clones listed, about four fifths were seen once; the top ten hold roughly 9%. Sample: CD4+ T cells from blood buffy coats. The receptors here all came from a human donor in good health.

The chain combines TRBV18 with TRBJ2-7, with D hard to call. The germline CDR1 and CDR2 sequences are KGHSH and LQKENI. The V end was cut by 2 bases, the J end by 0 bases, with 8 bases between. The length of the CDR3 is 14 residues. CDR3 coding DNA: TGTGCCAGCTCACCAGCTTGGAACTCCTACGAGCAGTACTTC. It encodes CASSPAWNSYEQYF.

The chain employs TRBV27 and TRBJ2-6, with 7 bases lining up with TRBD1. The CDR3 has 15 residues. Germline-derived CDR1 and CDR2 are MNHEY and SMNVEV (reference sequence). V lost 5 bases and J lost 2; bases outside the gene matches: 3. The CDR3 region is CASSIQGTGANVLTF. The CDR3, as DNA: TGTGCCAGCAGTATACAGGGGACTGGGGCCAACGTCCTGACTTTC.

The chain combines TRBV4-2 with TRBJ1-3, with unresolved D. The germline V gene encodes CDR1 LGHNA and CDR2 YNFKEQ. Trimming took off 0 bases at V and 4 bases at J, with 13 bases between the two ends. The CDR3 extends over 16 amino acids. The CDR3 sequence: CASSQDLRGLGNTIYF. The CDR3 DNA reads TGTGCCAGCAGCCAAGATCTCCGCGGGCTCGGAAACACCATATATTTT.

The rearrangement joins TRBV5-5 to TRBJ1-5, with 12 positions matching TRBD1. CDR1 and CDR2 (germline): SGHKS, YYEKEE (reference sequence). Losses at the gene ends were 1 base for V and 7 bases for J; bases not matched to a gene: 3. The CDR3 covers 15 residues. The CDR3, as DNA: TGTGCCAGCAGCTTGACAGGGACAGGGGGCCAGCCCCAGCATTTT. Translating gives CASSLTGTGGQPQHF.

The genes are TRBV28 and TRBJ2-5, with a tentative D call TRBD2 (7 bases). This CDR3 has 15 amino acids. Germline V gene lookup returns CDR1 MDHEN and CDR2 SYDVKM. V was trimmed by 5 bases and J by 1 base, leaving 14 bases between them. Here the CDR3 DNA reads TGTGCCAGCAGTCAACAAGGGGGGGTCCAAGAGACCCAGTACTTC. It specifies CASSQQGGVQETQYF.

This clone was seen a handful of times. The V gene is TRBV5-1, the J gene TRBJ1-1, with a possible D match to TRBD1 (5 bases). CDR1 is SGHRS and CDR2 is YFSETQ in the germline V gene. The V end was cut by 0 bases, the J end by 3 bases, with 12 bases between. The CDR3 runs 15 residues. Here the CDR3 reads CASSLGGGTDTEAFF. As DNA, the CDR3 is TGCGCCAGCAGCTTGGGAGGAGGGACGGACACTGAAGCTTTCTTT.

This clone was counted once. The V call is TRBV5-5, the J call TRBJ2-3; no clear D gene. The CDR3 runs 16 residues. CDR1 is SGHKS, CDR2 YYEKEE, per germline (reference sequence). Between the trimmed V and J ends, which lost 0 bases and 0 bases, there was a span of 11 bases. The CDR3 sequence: CASSLARLKSTDTQYF. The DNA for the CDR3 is TGTGCCAGCAGCTTGGCACGATTAAAGAGCACAGATACGCAGTATTTT.

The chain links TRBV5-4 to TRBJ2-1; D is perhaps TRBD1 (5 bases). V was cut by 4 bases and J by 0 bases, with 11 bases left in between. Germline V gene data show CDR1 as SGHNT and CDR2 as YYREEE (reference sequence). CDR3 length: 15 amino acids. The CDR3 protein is CASSPGQNSYNEQFF. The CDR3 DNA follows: TGTGCCAGCAGCCCCGGACAAAACTCCTACAATGAGCAGTTCTTC.

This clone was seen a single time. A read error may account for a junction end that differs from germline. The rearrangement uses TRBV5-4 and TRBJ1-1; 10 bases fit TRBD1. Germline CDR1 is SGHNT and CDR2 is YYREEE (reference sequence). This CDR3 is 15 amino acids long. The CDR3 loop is CASSWPGQGNAEAFF. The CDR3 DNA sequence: TGTGCCAGCAGCTGGCCGGGACAGGGGAACGCTGAAGCTTTCTTT.

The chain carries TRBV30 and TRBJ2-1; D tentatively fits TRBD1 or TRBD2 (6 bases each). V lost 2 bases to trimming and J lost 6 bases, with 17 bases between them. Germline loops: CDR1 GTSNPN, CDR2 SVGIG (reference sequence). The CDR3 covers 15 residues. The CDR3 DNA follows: TGTGCCTGGAGTAAGCGGTCAAAGGGGGGCAATGAGCAGTTCTTC. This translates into CAWSKRSKGGNEQFF.

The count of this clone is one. The CDR3 bases are TGTGCCAGCAGCTTAGACGGTAGGGACCAAGAGACCCAGTACTTC. Amino acid sequence: CASSLDGRDQETQYF. The rearrangement uses TRBV7-2 and TRBJ2-5, with D unclear. The germline V and J ends were trimmed by 1 base and 0 bases, with 9 bases remaining between them. Germline CDR1 reads SGHTA; CDR2 reads FQGNSA. The CDR3 totals 15 residues.

The CDR3 bases are TGTGCCAGCAGTCCCGGGACAAGGGGAGCCAGAGAGCAGTACTTC. Its protein product is CASSPGTRGAREQYF. This sequence joins TRBV27 and TRBJ2-7, with D possibly TRBD1 on 6 matching bases. This CDR3 spans 15 amino acids. The ends were cut back, 5 bases at V and 7 bases at J, with 21 bases in the middle. Germline CDR1 is MNHEY and CDR2 is SMNVEV (reference sequence).

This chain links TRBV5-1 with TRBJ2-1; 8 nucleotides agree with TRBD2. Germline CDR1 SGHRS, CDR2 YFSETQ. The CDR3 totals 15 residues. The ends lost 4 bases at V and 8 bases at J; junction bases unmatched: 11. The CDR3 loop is CASSLGDREGHEQFF. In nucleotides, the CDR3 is TGCGCCAGCAGCCTCGGGGATCGGGAGGGCCATGAGCAGTTCTTC.

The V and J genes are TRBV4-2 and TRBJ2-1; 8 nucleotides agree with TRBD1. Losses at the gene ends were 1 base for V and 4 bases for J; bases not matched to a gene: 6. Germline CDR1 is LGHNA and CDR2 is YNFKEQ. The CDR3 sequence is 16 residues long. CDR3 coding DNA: TGTGCCAGCAGCCAAGGACAGGGGTCCGTATACAATGAGCAGTTCTTC. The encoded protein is CASSQGQGSVYNEQFF.

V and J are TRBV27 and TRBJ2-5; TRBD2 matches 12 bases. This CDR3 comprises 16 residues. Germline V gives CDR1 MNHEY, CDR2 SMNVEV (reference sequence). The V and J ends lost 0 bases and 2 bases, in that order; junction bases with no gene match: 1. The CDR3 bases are TGTGCCAGCAGTTTATCGGGACTAGCGGGTCAAGAGACCCAGTACTTC. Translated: CASSLSGLAGQETQYF.

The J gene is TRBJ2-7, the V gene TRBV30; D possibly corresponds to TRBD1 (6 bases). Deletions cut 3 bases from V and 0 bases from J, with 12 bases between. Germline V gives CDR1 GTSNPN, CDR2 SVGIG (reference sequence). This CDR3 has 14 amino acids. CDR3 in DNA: TGTGCCTGGAGGGAAGGGACATCCTCCTACGAGCAGTACTTC. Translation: CAWREGTSSYEQYF.

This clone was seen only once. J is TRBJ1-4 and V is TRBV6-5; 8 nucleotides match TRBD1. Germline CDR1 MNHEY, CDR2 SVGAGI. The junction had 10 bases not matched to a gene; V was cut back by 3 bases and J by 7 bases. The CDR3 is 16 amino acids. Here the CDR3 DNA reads TGTGCCAGCAGTTATTCCTACAGGGGGGTGCGTGAAAAACTGTTTTTT. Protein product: CASSYSYRGVREKLFF.

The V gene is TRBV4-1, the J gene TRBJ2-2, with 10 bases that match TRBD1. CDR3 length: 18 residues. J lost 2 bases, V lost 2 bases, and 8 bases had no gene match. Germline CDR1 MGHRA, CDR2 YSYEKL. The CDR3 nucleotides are TGCGCCAGCAGCCAACTGGACAGGGGGATTTCAAACACCGGGGAGCTGTTTTTT. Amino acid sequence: CASSQLDRGISNTGELFF.